A single sample is the source of the 19 T cell receptor beta chains below, sequenced in a study of identical twins. TCRdb ran MiXCR on the 5' RACE reads and lists one entry per CDR3 protein. The table lists 350,000 or so distinct CDR3 sequences, about 9% of them singletons. The sample comprised naive T cells sorted from blood. These receptor sequences come from a woman aged 45 to 65 in good health.

This clonotype came up many times. The chain employs TRBV4-1 and TRBJ2-1; the D gene is possibly TRBD1 (5 bases). The V gene lost 4 bases and the J gene lost 4 bases, with 14 bases spanning the gap. Germline V gives CDR1 MGHRA, CDR2 YSYEKL. The CDR3 has 15 residues. The CDR3 loop is CASSLTGDFYNEQFF. CDR3 nucleotides: TGCGCCAGCAGCCTAACAGGAGACTTTTACAATGAGCAGTTCTTC.

The V call is TRBV4-1, the J call TRBJ2-1, with D perhaps TRBD1 or TRBD2 (5 bases each). From germline, CDR1 is MGHRA and CDR2 YSYEKL. This CDR3 has 14 residues. Trimming pared 5 bases from V and 8 bases from J, leaving 16 bases between. CDR3 coding DNA: TGCGCCAGCAGCATGGGACCCGCATACTATGAGCAGTTCTTC. Protein product: CASSMGPAYYEQFF.

This clonotype occurred a few times. V and J are TRBV4-1 and TRBJ2-7, with TRBD1 matching 10 bases. CDR3 length: 16 amino acids. V shed 1 base, J shed 3 bases, and the junction held 6 bases outside the gene matches. The V gene's germline CDR1 is MGHRA and CDR2 YSYEKL. CDR3 sequence (DNA): TGCGCCAGCAGCCAAGCAACCGGGACAGGGGTCTACGAGCAGTACTTC. Translated, it gives CASSQATGTGVYEQYF.

This clonotype was seen many times. The chain recombines TRBV5-4 with TRBJ2-5; D not resolved. The CDR3 is 12 residues long. The V end was cut by 9 bases, the J end by 3 bases, with 12 bases between. The V gene's germline CDR1 is SGHNT and CDR2 YYREEE (reference sequence). The CDR3 sequence: CATSGSEETQYF. CDR3 bases: TGTGCCACCTCGGGTTCGGAAGAGACCCAGTACTTC.

This clonotype was seen a handful of times. The chain joins TRBV9 to TRBJ1-4; possibly TRBD1 for D (6 bases). CDR3 size: 14 residues. Germline V gene sequence: CDR1 SGDLS, CDR2 YYNGEE. Trimming left V 3 bases short and J 2 bases short, with 8 bases between. The CDR3 DNA follows: TGTGCCAGCAGCGACAGGGCGACTAATGAAAAACTGTTTTTT. It encodes CASSDRATNEKLFF.

Ten or more counts support this clonotype. The chain carries TRBV20-1 and TRBJ2-3, with D perhaps matching TRBD1 or TRBD2 (5 bases each). The V and J ends lost 6 bases and 3 bases respectively, with 16 bases between them. CDR1 and CDR2 (germline): DFQATT, SNEGSKA (reference sequence). CDR3 length: 14 residues. The CDR3 bases are TGCAGTGCGGGCGCCGGGGCGCAGACAGATACGCAGTATTTT. Translation: CSAGAGAQTDTQYF.

The table lists this clonotype with many counts. As DNA, the CDR3 is TGTGCCAGCAGCCCTGGGACTTACAATGAGCAGTTCTTC. Translation: CASSPGTYNEQFF. The rearrangement uses TRBV11-2 and TRBJ2-1; a possible D gene is TRBD2 (6 bases). Deletions cut 5 bases from V and 4 bases from J, with 9 bases between. The germline V gene has CDR1 SGHAT and CDR2 FQNNGV. This CDR3 contains 13 residues.

This clonotype was detected only a few times. The V gene is TRBV11-2, the J gene TRBJ2-7; no clear D gene. Germline CDR1 SGHAT, CDR2 FQNNGV. This CDR3 is 14 amino acids long. The V and J ends lost 1 base and 1 base respectively, with 8 bases between them. The CDR3 region has the DNA TGTGCCAGCAGCTTAGTGGAGAGGTCCTACGAGCAGTACTTC. Translating it yields CASSLVERSYEQYF.

This chain connects TRBV10-3 to TRBJ2-6; TRBD2 matches at 13 bases. The CDR3 spans 17 residues. CDR1 and CDR2 (germline): ENHRY, SYGVKD. Germline trimming cut 6 bases from V and 0 bases from J; bases unmatched to any gene: 2. CDR3 sequence reads: CAIRGTSGNSGANVLTF. DNA of the CDR3: TGTGCCATCAGAGGGACTAGCGGGAACTCTGGGGCCAACGTCCTGACTTTC.

The V gene is TRBV9, the J gene TRBJ2-5; D may be TRBD1 (5 bases). Germline CDR1 reads SGDLS; CDR2 reads YYNGEE. The CDR3 extends over 14 amino acids. The V end lost 0 bases, the J end lost 4 bases, and 10 bases lay between the germline ends. CDR3 in amino acids: CASSVAPRGETQYF. CDR3 sequence (DNA): TGTGCCAGCAGCGTAGCCCCAAGGGGAGAGACCCAGTACTTC.

This clonotype was seen repeatedly, ten times or more. The gene calls are TRBV20-1 and TRBJ1-3; D may be TRBD1 (6 bases). Germline assignment: CDR1 DFQATT and CDR2 SNEGSKA (reference sequence). CDR3 length: 17 residues. Trimming took 0 bases from V and 0 from J, leaving 15 bases between them. DNA of the CDR3: TGCAGTGCTAGAGATATGCAGGGGCGAATCTCTGGAAACACCATATATTTT. Translation: CSARDMQGRISGNTIYF.

V is TRBV12-3 or TRBV12-4 and J is TRBJ2-7; D may match TRBD1 or TRBD2 (5 bases each). Deletions cut 6 bases from V and 6 bases from J, with 18 bases between. The CDR3 runs 14 residues. The CDR3 here is CASSLRGRTAEQYF. The DNA for the CDR3 is TGTGCCAGCAGCCTAAGGGGACGGACGGCCGAGCAGTACTTC.

Details on this clonotype: A read error may be the cause here, since a much bigger clone is one base away. The V call is TRBV11-3, the J call TRBJ2-7, with 12 bases fitting TRBD2. After removal of 5 bases from V and 1 base from J, the junction contained 12 bases not matched to a gene. Germline V gives CDR1 SGHNT, CDR2 YENEEA. The CDR3 consists of 18 residues. The CDR3 bases are TGTGCCAGCAGCCCCATTGGACTAGCGGGAAAGACATCCTACGAGCAGTACTTC. Protein product: CASSPIGLAGKTSYEQYF.

Many counts were recorded for this clonotype. This chain connects TRBV2 to TRBJ2-1; D not resolved. The CDR3 is 15 amino acids. Trimming pared 4 bases from V and 0 bases from J, leaving 10 bases between. Germline V gene lookup returns CDR1 SNHLY and CDR2 FYNNEI. CDR3 DNA sequence: TGTGCCAGCAGTGTAGAGGCGAGCTCCTACAATGAGCAGTTCTTC. Amino acids: CASSVEASSYNEQFF.

In its sample, this clonotype was seen a few times. The chain recombines TRBV27 with TRBJ2-1; D perhaps matches TRBD2 (6 bases). This CDR3 has 13 residues. In germline, CDR1 is MNHEY, CDR2 SMNVEV (reference sequence). With 7 bases removed from V and 7 bases from J, the gap between germline ends came to 14 bases. CDR3 sequence reads: CASKPGAGNEQFF. CDR3 DNA: TGTGCCAGCAAACCGGGAGCGGGTAATGAGCAGTTCTTC.

This clonotype was seen repeatedly, ten times or more. The chain is built from TRBV10-3 and TRBJ2-3, with 8 bases matching TRBD1. The length of the CDR3 is 15 residues. The J segment lost 4 bases and the V segment lost 6 bases, leaving 9 bases of the junction unmatched. The V gene's germline CDR1 is ENHRY and CDR2 SYGVKD. CDR3 sequence (DNA): TGTGCCATCAGCGACCCAGGGGGCTCTCCAGATACGCAGTATTTT. Translated: CAISDPGGSPDTQYF.

The genes are TRBV25-1 and TRBJ1-2; perhaps TRBD1 as D (5 bases). Trimming removed 2 bases from V and 0 bases from J, with 10 bases in between. Germline V gives CDR1 MGHDK, CDR2 SYGVNS. There are 15 residues in the CDR3. Here the CDR3 reads CASSEGGTTNYGYTF. CDR3 in DNA: TGTGCCAGCAGTGAAGGGGGAACTACTAACTATGGCTACACCTTC.

This clonotype occurred a few times. The gene calls are TRBV5-1 and TRBJ1-5; maybe TRBD1 (6 bases). The CDR3 covers 16 residues. Trimming took off 4 bases at V and 0 bases at J, with 14 bases between the two ends. Germline loops: CDR1 SGHRS, CDR2 YFSETQ. The CDR3 region has the DNA TGCGCCAGCAGCCCGGGGACAAGCTATAGCAATCAGCCCCAGCATTTT. It is translated as CASSPGTSYSNQPQHF.

This clonotype appeared a few times. The chain has TRBV7-9 and TRBJ2-1; D remains unclear. Trimming cost V 1 base and J 12 bases, with 16 bases left between them. The CDR3 is made up of 14 amino acids. Germline V gene lookup returns CDR1 SEHNR and CDR2 FQNEAQ (reference sequence). The CDR3 region has the DNA TGTGCCAGCAGCTTAGGGGAAACACCAAGTGGGCAGTTCTTC. Translation gives CASSLGETPSGQFF.